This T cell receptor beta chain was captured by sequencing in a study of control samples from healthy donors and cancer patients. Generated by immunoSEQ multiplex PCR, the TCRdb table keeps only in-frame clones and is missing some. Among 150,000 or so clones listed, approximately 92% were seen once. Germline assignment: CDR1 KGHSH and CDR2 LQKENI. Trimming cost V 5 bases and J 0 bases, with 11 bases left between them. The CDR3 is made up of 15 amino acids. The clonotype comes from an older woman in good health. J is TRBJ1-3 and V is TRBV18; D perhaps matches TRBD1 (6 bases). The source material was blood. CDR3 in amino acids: CASSETGNSGNTIYF. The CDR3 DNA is TGTGCCAGCTCAGAGACAGGAAACTCTGGAAACACCATATATTTT.